This passage covers 2 T cell receptor beta chains from one sample sequenced in a study of T cell responses to AZD1222 COVID-19 vaccine. Only in-frame clones appear in the TCRdb table, and some are missing; sequencing was by immunoSEQ multiplex PCR. The data hold under 85,000 clones, with 70% to 90% observed a single time. This specimen consisted of peripheral blood, obtained on day 0 of MenACWY control vaccination. The receptors originated from an adult in good health.

This clone showed up just once. V usage is TRBV6-2 or TRBV6-3 and J usage is TRBJ2-7, with D possibly matching TRBD1 (7 bases). Germline V gene sequence: CDR1 MNHEY, CDR2 SVGEGT. This CDR3 comprises 16 residues. The V gene lost 4 bases and the J gene lost 2 bases, with 18 bases spanning the gap. CDR3 amino acids: CASSLEQGRIAYEQYF. The CDR3 region has the DNA TGTGCCAGCAGTTTGGAACAGGGGAGGATAGCCTACGAGCAGTACTTC.

V is TRBV6-2 or TRBV6-3 and J is TRBJ1-1; D is possibly TRBD1 (5 bases). CDR3 length: 16 amino acids. Germline CDR1 MNHEY, CDR2 SVGEGT. Trimming pared 6 bases from V and 1 base from J, leaving 18 bases between. DNA of the CDR3: TGTGCCAGCAGCAAACCTTGGGGGGGATCGAACACTGAAGCTTTCTTT. This translates into CASSKPWGGSNTEAFF.